The clone carrying this TCR beta chain has a handful of counts. These data originate in a study of cytomegalovirus exposure and HLA in healthy donors. Study background: An early release of data contained 75 million to 100 million unique TCRs, which came from HLA-typed donors.

The PCR was carried out with 60 Vbeta primers and 13 Jbeta primers. TCRdb's copy holds only in-frame clones and misses some; the assay was immunoSEQ multiplex PCR. The table lists fewer than 200,000 clones, around 77% of them singletons. CDR3 length equals 15 residues. The ends lost 7 bases at V and 4 bases at J; junction bases unmatched: 7. Germline V CDR1 and CDR2: LNHNV, YYDKDF (reference sequence). The sequence was obtained from a man aged 60 to 69 in good health and CMV-seronegative. Sequenced sample: PBMCs. The chain joins TRBV15 to TRBJ2-1, with 10 bases aligning to TRBD2. In DNA form, the CDR3 reads TGTGCCACCACCAAAACTAGCGGGGCTTACAATGAGCAGTTCTTC. Translated, it gives CATTKTSGAYNEQFF. Complete variable domain (other parts from reference TRBV15 and TRBJ2-1): DAMVIQNPRYQVTQFGKPVTLSCSQTLNHNVMYWYQQKSSQAPKLLFHYYDKDFNNEADTPDNFQSRRPNTSFCFLDIRSPGLGDTAMYLCATTKTSGAYNEQFFGPGTRLTVL.